This is a list of T cell receptor beta chains from one sample in a study of blood T cell repertoires in COVID-19. Repertoires were generated with immunoSEQ multiplex PCR, while TCRdb's copy carries only in-frame clones and drops some. The sample contains under 300,000 clones, nearly 90% of which appear only once. Sequenced input: PBMCs or T cells enriched from blood (not recorded which). The receptors derive from a woman aged 60-75 years who had recovered from COVID-19. The CDR3 runs from the conserved cysteine through the conserved F or W. A D gene is named only where the DNA matches it firmly. The listing skips clone size in some rows; elsewhere it reads once, few, many or a size class.

j_call | v_call | clone_size | d_call | cdr3_nt | cdr3_aa
TRBJ2-7 | TRBV29-1 | . | TRBD1 | TGCAGCGCCCGCCGAGGGACAGGTTCAAGCGAGCAGTACTTC | CSARRGTGSSEQYF
TRBJ1-1 | TRBV28 | . | . | TGTGCCAGCACCTCATCTGGGAGGATGAACACTGAAGCTTTCTTT | CASTSSGRMNTEAFF
TRBJ2-1 | TRBV30 | once | . | TGTGCCTGGAGCACCAGCTCCTACAATGAGCAGTTCTTC | CAWSTSSYNEQFF
TRBJ1-6 | TRBV7-3 | . | TRBD1 | TGTGCCAGCAGCTTAGGGGGACAGCCTAATTCACCCCTCCACTTT | CASSLGGQPNSPLHF
TRBJ2-7 | TRBV5-5 | . | TRBD1 | TGTGCCAGCAGGACGACAGGGAACGAGCAGTACTTC | CASRTTGNEQYF
TRBJ1-1 | TRBV7-9 | . | TRBD1 | TGTGCCAGCAGGTATGGAAGAGCGAAACAGGGGGCCGCTGAAGCTTTCTTT | CASRYGRAKQGAAEAFF
TRBJ2-2 | TRBV7-3 | . | TRBD2 | TGTGCCAGCAGCTTATATTATACGGGGACTACGAACACCGGGGAGCTGTTTTTT | CASSLYYTGTTNTGELFF
TRBJ2-7 | TRBV19 | . | . | TGTGCCAGTAGTATAATTTGGGGGCTCGGGTACGAGCAGTACTTC | CASSIIWGLGYEQYF
TRBJ1-2 | TRBV5-6 | . | TRBD1 | TGTGCCAGCAGGTACAGGGGACCGAACTATGGCTACACCTTC | CASRYRGPNYGYTF
TRBJ1-5 | TRBV3-1/TRBV3-2 | . | . | TGTGCCAGCAGCCTCAGGACAGCAGAGGGGCCCCAGCATTTT | CASSLRTAEGPQHF
TRBJ1-2 | TRBV5-6 | . | . | TGTGCCAGCAGCTCGGTCGACAGTAACTATGGCTACACCTTC | CASSSVDSNYGYTF
TRBJ1-1 | TRBV5-5 | . | TRBD1 | TGTGCCAGCAGCTTGGACAGGGGGACTGAAGCTTTCTTT | CASSLDRGTEAFF
TRBJ1-3 | TRBV28 | once | . | TGTGCCGGCCCTGGAAACACCATATATTTT | CAGPGNTIYF
TRBJ1-1 | TRBV5-1 | . | . | TGCGCCAGCAGCTTCGGACAGACGAACACTGAAGCTTTCTTT | CASSFGQTNTEAFF
TRBJ2-3 | TRBV11-2 | . | TRBD1 | TGTGCCAGCAGCCTATACAGGGGGGAGACAGATACGCAGTATTTT | CASSLYRGETDTQYF
TRBJ2-2 | TRBV27 | . | . | TGTGCCAGCAGTTCTAACACCGGGGAGCTGTTTTTT | CASSSNTGELFF
TRBJ1-6 | TRBV12-2 | . | . | TGTGCAAGTCGCGCTGATGCCGGAGATAATTCACCCCTCCACTTT | CASRADAGDNSPLHF
TRBJ1-1 | TRBV10-1 | . | TRBD1 | TGCGCCAGCAGTTCAGACAGGGGTTGGAACACTGAAGCTTTCTTT | CASSSDRGWNTEAFF
TRBJ1-2 | TRBV2 | . | . | TGTGCCAGCAGTGACCAGGTTCTTTATGGCTACACCTTC | CASSDQVLYGYTF
TRBJ1-6 | TRBV5-5 | . | . | TGTGCCAGCAGCTTAGGGTTGGTGAGGGATTCACCCCTCCACTTT | CASSLGLVRDSPLHF
TRBJ1-2 | TRBV10-2 | few | TRBD1 | TGCGCCAGCAGTGAGTCGACAGGGGGCCGATCTAGAAATGGCTACACCTTC | CASSESTGGRSRNGYTF
TRBJ2-5 | TRBV6-5 | once | TRBD1 | TGTGCCGCCCGACAGGGTGAATCGGCCCAGTACTTC | CAARQGESAQYF
TRBJ2-3 | TRBV7-3 | . | TRBD2 | TGTGCCAGCAGCCCGGGAGGGAGCACAGATACGCAGTATTTT | CASSPGGSTDTQYF
TRBJ1-1 | TRBV6-1 | . | . | TGTGCCAGCAGTCAAGACAGTTACACTGAAGCTTTCTTT | CASSQDSYTEAFF
TRBJ2-7 | TRBV29-1 | . | . | TGCAGCGTTGTAGGGGTATACGAGCAGTACTTC | CSVVGVYEQYF
TRBJ1-5 | TRBV28 | . | . | TGTGCCAGTAAAAAAGGAGTTTGGCCCCAGCATTTT | CASKKGVWPQHF
TRBJ1-4 | TRBV7-9 | . | . | TGTGCCAGCAGCTTAAACCAGGGGAATGAAAAACTGTTTTTT | CASSLNQGNEKLFF
TRBJ1-6 | TRBV5-1 | . | TRBD1 | TGCGCCAGCAGATCCGGACAGGTTAATTCACCCCTCCACTTT | CASRSGQVNSPLHF
TRBJ2-7 | TRBV11-3 | . | TRBD1 | TGTGCCAGCAGCTCGGGACAGGGGGACGAGCAGTACTTC | CASSSGQGDEQYF
TRBJ2-3 | TRBV24-1 | . | TRBD2 | TGTGCCACCAGTGAGCCGGGACTAGCGGGGGATGGCACAGATACGCAGTATTTT | CATSEPGLAGDGTDTQYF
TRBJ2-3 | TRBV4-1 | . | . | TGCGCCAGCAGCCAAGATCTGGGCGCAGATACGCAGTATTTT | CASSQDLGADTQYF
TRBJ1-4 | TRBV14 | . | . | TGTGCCAGCAGCCGTATTCGGGGTGTAAATGAAAAACTGTTTTTT | CASSRIRGVNEKLFF
TRBJ1-2 | TRBV28 | . | . | TGTGCCAGCAGTTTGGGCCTCTTATCGGTCAAGTATGGCTACACCTTC | CASSLGLLSVKYGYTF
TRBJ1-1 | TRBV9 | . | TRBD1 | TGTGCCAGCAGCGACTCGACGGGACAGATGAACACTGAAGCTTTCTTT | CASSDSTGQMNTEAFF
TRBJ1-2 | TRBV3-1/TRBV3-2 | . | TRBD1 | TGTGCCAGCAGCCAAGACTGGCAGGGGGCTGGCTACACCTTC | CASSQDWQGAGYTF
TRBJ2-3 | TRBV18 | . | TRBD1 | TGTGCCAGCTCACCCCCACTGGGGGACAGGGGTGCAGATACGCAGTATTTT | CASSPPLGDRGADTQYF
TRBJ1-3 | TRBV10-1 | . | . | TGCGCCAGCGGACAGAACTCTGGAAACACCATATATTTT | CASGQNSGNTIYF
TRBJ1-2 | TRBV6-5 | . | TRBD1 | TGTGCCAGCAGTCAACCGGGACAGGGCTATGGCTACACCTTC | CASSQPGQGYGYTF
TRBJ2-2 | TRBV18 | few | . | TGTGCCAGCTCACCGCAACCGGCCAGGGGGAACACCGGGGAGCTGTTTTTT | CASSPQPARGNTGELFF
TRBJ2-5 | TRBV29-1 | once | . | TGCAGCGTTGTCGGGGGAGAGACCCAGTACTTC | CSVVGGETQYF
TRBJ2-7 | TRBV28 | . | TRBD1 | TGTGCCACCTCAAAATCGGGACAGTCGCACTACGAGCAGTACTTC | CATSKSGQSHYEQYF
TRBJ2-7 | TRBV10-1 | . | TRBD1 | TGCGCCAGCTCCCGGGACAGCGCACTGTACGAGCAGTACTTC | CASSRDSALYEQYF
TRBJ1-5 | TRBV3-1/TRBV3-2 | . | . | TGTGCCAGCAGCCGGGGCGTAGTCGGGAGCAATCAGCCCCAGCATTTT | CASSRGVVGSNQPQHF
TRBJ2-3 | TRBV27 | . | TRBD1 | TGTGCCAGCAGTTTACGACAGGGGGTTACAGATACGCAGTATTTT | CASSLRQGVTDTQYF
TRBJ2-3 | TRBV5-4 | . | TRBD1 | TGTGCCAGCAGCGGGTGGGGAAGACAGGGGGCAGATACGCAGTATTTT | CASSGWGRQGADTQYF
TRBJ1-3 | TRBV2 | . | TRBD1 | TGTGCCAGCAGAGCCGGGACAGGAATTGGAAACACCATATATTTT | CASRAGTGIGNTIYF
TRBJ2-5 | TRBV4-2 | once | TRBD2 | TGTGCCAGCAGTTCCGGGACTAGCGGGGAAGAGACCCAGTACTTC | CASSSGTSGEETQYF
TRBJ2-1 | TRBV11-2 | . | . | TGTGCCAGCAGCTTATTGCGGGCGTCCTACAATGAGCAGTTCTTC | CASSLLRASYNEQFF